This T cell receptor beta chain emerged from a study of cytomegalovirus exposure and HLA in healthy donors. Healthy people donating bone marrow made up the donors. The PCR employed 60 Vbeta primers together with 13 Jbeta primers. Assay used: immunoSEQ multiplex PCR; TCRdb lists only in-frame clones, some missing. This sample carries 100,000 or so clones, roughly 71% of them seen once, and the ten largest clones take about a tenth. The length of the CDR3 is 15 residues. The germline gives CDR1 LNHDA, CDR2 SQIVND (reference sequence). Trimming removed 5 bases from V and 2 bases from J, with 13 bases in between.

Source material: PBMCs. The gene calls are TRBV19 and TRBJ2-1; perhaps TRBD2 as D (6 bases). The TCR originated in a man aged 35 to 55 in good health and CMV-seropositive. The CDR3 DNA sequence: TGTGCCAGTAGTGTAGGAGGCGGGGCCTACAATGAGCAGTTCTTC. This encodes CASSVGGGAYNEQFF.